This is a list of T cell receptor beta chains from one sample in a study of T cells after yellow fever vaccination. TCRdb re-derived calls from the 5' RACE reads in MiXCR, one entry per CDR3 protein. The repertoire holds hundreds of thousands of distinct CDR3 sequences, with 3.6% as singletons. This sample comprised PBMCs, obtained on the day of the yellow fever booster vaccination. The receptor set was obtained from a man aged 18 to 30 who received the YFV17D yellow fever vaccine. Both conserved end residues are part of each CDR3. Each record gives: CDR3 protein, V gene.

CASSLGGAGTQETQYF | TRBV5-4
CASGSGSETQYF | TRBV12-5
CASSLVVGGEYEQYF | TRBV7-2
CAWSVGTGSEQYF | TRBV30
CASCEAWDIEAFF | TRBV6-1
CASLLGPGDTQYF | TRBV7-2
CASSDLPRGPGNEQFF | TRBV5-1
CASSSGFGGWSYNEQFF | TRBV14
CSGGTVDNGYTF | TRBV29-1
CASSSGTSLFSPLHF | TRBV19
CASSSGTTRGYGYTF | TRBV5-1
CASSFMGSSYNEQFF | TRBV12-3/TRBV12-4
CASSDPGPFYGYTF | TRBV25-1
CSATGMATEAFF | TRBV20-1
CASSLYPGVSNQPQHF | TRBV7-6
CASSLQGESGYTF | TRBV7-3
CSATRTENYGYTF | TRBV29-1
CSGRGGGDGYTF | TRBV20-1
CASSQHNEQFF | TRBV5-6
CASSKAGGLSEQFF | TRBV6-5
CASSYSSGGRNTEAFF | TRBV6-5
CASSVAILTDTQYF | TRBV9
CASSPGIMETQYF | TRBV7-9
CASGLVLGPSSYNSPLHF | TRBV12-5